Listed below are T cell receptor beta chains from one sample, sequenced in a study of blood T cell repertoires in COVID-19. Some clones are missing from TCRdb's copy, which holds only in-frame ones; the method was immunoSEQ multiplex PCR. The table has a few hundred thousand clones, roughly 86% seen once. The sample consisted of peripheral blood. The source of these receptors is a human donor with acute or convalescent COVID-19. The donor label of this sample is uncertain. The CDR3 runs from the conserved cysteine through the conserved F or W. A D gene is named only where the DNA matches it firmly. Clone size is shown for a subset of rows, as once, few, many or a class of expanded clone.

j_call clone_size d_call v_call cdr3_nt cdr3_aa
TRBJ1-1 - TRBD1 TRBV13 TGTGCCAGCAGCACCCGGGACAGAGAGCCGAACACTGAAGCTTTCTTT CASSTRDREPNTEAFF
TRBJ2-7 - TRBD1 TRBV2 TGTGCCAGCAGTGCCCGGGACAGGAGACGTTTCGAGCAGTACTTC CASSARDRRRFEQYF
TRBJ1-2 - - TRBV19 TGTGCCAGTAGTATTACTTCACTCCGGGGCTATGGCTACACCTTC CASSITSLRGYGYTF
TRBJ2-4 - - TRBV6-5 TGTGCCAGCCAACCGTCCGGGGACATTCAGTACTTC CASQPSGDIQYF
TRBJ2-1 - - TRBV6-5 TGTGCCAGCAGTTCAACCTCTAGCTTATCCTACAATGAGCAGTTCTTC CASSSTSSLSYNEQFF
TRBJ1-1 - - TRBV19 TGTGCCAGTAGTTGGCAGGGGTACGCTGAAGCTTTCTTT CASSWQGYAEAFF
TRBJ1-4 once - TRBV4-2 TGTGCCAGCAGCCGCTCAGGCGCGGAAAAACTGTTTTTT CASSRSGAEKLFF
TRBJ1-1 - TRBD1 TRBV19 TGTGCCAGTAGAACCTTTTTGGGACAGGCCTCGAACACTGAAGCTTTCTTT CASRTFLGQASNTEAFF
TRBJ2-2 - TRBD2 TRBV3-1/TRBV3-2 TGTGCCAGCAGCCAATTGCGGGGGATCAGCACCGGGGAGCTGTTTTTT CASSQLRGISTGELFF
TRBJ1-2 - TRBD1 TRBV5-1 TGCGCCAGCAGCCCACAGGGGTCCTATGGCTACACCTTC CASSPQGSYGYTF
TRBJ2-1 - TRBD1 TRBV7-9 TGTGCCAGCAGCTCCGGGACAGGGGGCCTCAATGAGCAGTTCTTC CASSSGTGGLNEQFF
TRBJ2-3 once TRBD2 TRBV7-9 TGTGCCAGCAGCTTAGCTAGCGGGGCCGCAGATACGCAGTATTTT CASSLASGAADTQYF
TRBJ1-6 - TRBD1 TRBV9 TGTGCCAGCAGCGTTGGGGACAGGGTACCCCTCCACTTT CASSVGDRVPLHF
TRBJ1-1 - - TRBV28 TGTGCCAGCAGTCACAGGTGGACTGAAGCTTTCTTT CASSHRWTEAFF
TRBJ1-1 - TRBD1 TRBV29-1 TGCAGCTCCACCAGTGACAGGGGGAACACTGAAGCTTTCTTT CSSTSDRGNTEAFF
TRBJ1-1 - - TRBV7-9 TGTGCCAGCAGCTTAGCACAGATGAACACTGAAGCTTTCTTT CASSLAQMNTEAFF
TRBJ2-1 - TRBD2 TRBV7-2 TGTGCCAGCAACCCAGTGGGGATAGCGGGAGAGTGGTACAATGAGCAGTTCTTC CASNPVGIAGEWYNEQFF
TRBJ1-2 - - TRBV5-6 TGTGCCAGCAGCCCCCCACCGGACATTAACTATGGCTACACCTTC CASSPPPDINYGYTF
TRBJ2-2 - TRBD2 TRBV7-9 TGTGCCAGCAGCTTAGTTGGGACTAGCCAGAACACCGGGGAGCTGTTTTTT CASSLVGTSQNTGELFF
TRBJ2-7 - - TRBV7-2 TGTGCCAGCAGCTTAGGTGGGGGGGGCCAGTACGAGCAGTACTTC CASSLGGGGQYEQYF
TRBJ2-3 - TRBD1 TRBV3-1/TRBV3-2 TGTGCCAGCAGCCACAGGGACAGGGGGAGGGATACGCAGTATTTT CASSHRDRGRDTQYF
TRBJ2-5 - TRBD2 TRBV18 TGTGCCAGCTGTTCAGCGGGGGTCCAAGAGACCCAGTACTTC CASCSAGVQETQYF
TRBJ2-1 - TRBD2 TRBV19 TGTGCCAGTAGTGGGAGGGAGCCTGAAAAAGAGCAGTTCTTC CASSGREPEKEQFF
TRBJ1-2 - - TRBV20-1 TGCAGTGCTAGTGCCACAGGTTTTTCTAACTATGGCTACACCTTC CSASATGFSNYGYTF
TRBJ2-1 - TRBD2 TRBV27 TGTGCCAGCAGTCACGGGACTAGCGGGAGGGACAATGAGCAGTTCTTC CASSHGTSGRDNEQFF
TRBJ1-4 - - TRBV27 TGTGCCAGCAGTTTGTCCCTTATGGGCACTAATGAAAAACTGTTTTTT CASSLSLMGTNEKLFF
TRBJ1-1 few - TRBV20-1 TGCAGTGGGCAGGGTGTCACTGAAGCTTTCTTT CSGQGVTEAFF
TRBJ1-6 few - TRBV19 TGTGCCAGTAGTATTGAGAGAGGCGCCTCACCCCTCCACTTT CASSIERGASPLHF
TRBJ2-1 once TRBD1 TRBV5-1 TGCGCCAGCAGCCCAAACAGGGGCTGGGATGAGCAGTTCTTC CASSPNRGWDEQFF
TRBJ2-3 few - TRBV5-1 TGCGCCAGCAGCTTCGTTAGGGGGGGCAACACAGATACGCAGTATTTT CASSFVRGGNTDTQYF
TRBJ2-1 once - TRBV18 TGTGCCAGCTTGGCGGAGATTCGGTCCTACAATGAGCAGTTCTTC CASLAEIRSYNEQFF
TRBJ2-5 - TRBD1 TRBV3-1/TRBV3-2 TGTGCCAGCAGCCCAACAGGGGACCAAGAGACCCAGTACTTC CASSPTGDQETQYF
TRBJ1-3 - - TRBV28 TGTGCCAGCCACCTGGGCAGTTCTCCTGGAAACACCATATATTTT CASHLGSSPGNTIYF
TRBJ1-5 - - TRBV6-5 TGTGCCAGCAGTTACTCGATCACAGCAGATCAGCCCCAGCATTTT CASSYSITADQPQHF
TRBJ1-1 - - TRBV10-3 TGTGCCTCAGGGGAGGGGGGGAGCACTGAAGCTTTCTTT CASGEGGSTEAFF
TRBJ1-5 - - TRBV30 TGTGCCTGGAGCCGACAGGTCAGGGGCCAGCCCCAGCATTTT CAWSRQVRGQPQHF
TRBJ2-1 - - TRBV10-1 TGCGCCAGCAGTCGGGACACTTCCTACAATGAGCAGTTCTTC CASSRDTSYNEQFF